This entry concerns a single TCR beta chain. The target antigen is unknown. Germline V lookup: CDR1 LNHDA, CDR2 SQIVND (reference sequence). This CDR3 region has 15 residues. V was clipped by 3 bases and J by 2 bases, with 11 bases between them. This sample is part of a study of graft-versus-host responses after intestinal transplantation. Sequencing used immunoSEQ multiplex PCR; TCRdb keeps in-frame clones, though not all of them. Among approximately 94,000 clones, less than 90% were seen once, and the ten largest hold 0.85% to 1%. The origin of this receptor is a human donor who was the organ donor for an intestinal transplant. Here the sequenced sample was unstimulated CD4+ T cells sorted from spleen or lymph node cells, taken before transplant. V gene TRBV19 combines with J gene TRBJ2-1, with D perhaps TRBD2 (5 bases). CDR3 region: CASSIEGRTYNEQFF. The CDR3 DNA sequence: TGTGCCAGTAGTATCGAAGGGAGAACCTACAATGAGCAGTTCTTC.